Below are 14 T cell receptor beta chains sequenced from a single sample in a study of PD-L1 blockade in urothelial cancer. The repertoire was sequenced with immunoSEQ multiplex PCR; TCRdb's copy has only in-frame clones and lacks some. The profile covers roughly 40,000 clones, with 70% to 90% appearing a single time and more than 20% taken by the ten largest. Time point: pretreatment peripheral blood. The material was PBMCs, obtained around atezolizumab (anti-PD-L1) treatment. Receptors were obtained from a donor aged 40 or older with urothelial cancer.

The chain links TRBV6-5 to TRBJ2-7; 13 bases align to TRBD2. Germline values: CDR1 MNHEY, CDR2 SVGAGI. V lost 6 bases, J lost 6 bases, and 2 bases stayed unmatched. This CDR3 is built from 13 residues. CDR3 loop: CASRRTSGSEQYF. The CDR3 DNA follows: TGTGCCAGCAGGAGGACTAGCGGGAGCGAGCAGTACTTC.

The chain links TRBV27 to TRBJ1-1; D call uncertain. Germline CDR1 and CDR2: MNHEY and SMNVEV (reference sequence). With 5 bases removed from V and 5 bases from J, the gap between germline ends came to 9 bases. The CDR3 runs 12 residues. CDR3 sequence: CASSPPGTEAFF. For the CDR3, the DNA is TGTGCCAGCAGTCCCCCGGGTACTGAAGCTTTCTTT.

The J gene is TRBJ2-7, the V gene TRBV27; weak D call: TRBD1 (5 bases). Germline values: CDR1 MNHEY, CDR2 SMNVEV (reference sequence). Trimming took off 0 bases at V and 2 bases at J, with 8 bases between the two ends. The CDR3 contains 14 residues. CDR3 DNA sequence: TGTGCCAGCAGTTTATCGTCCAGGGCCTACGAGCAGTACTTC. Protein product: CASSLSSRAYEQYF.

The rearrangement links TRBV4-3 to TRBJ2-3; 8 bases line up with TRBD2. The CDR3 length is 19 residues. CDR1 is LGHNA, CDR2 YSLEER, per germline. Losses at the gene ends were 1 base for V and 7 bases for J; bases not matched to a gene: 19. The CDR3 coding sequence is TGCGCCAGCAGCCAAGGGATTCAATGGCGGGAGGTCCCCAACCATACGCAGTATTTT. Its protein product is CASSQGIQWREVPNHTQYF.

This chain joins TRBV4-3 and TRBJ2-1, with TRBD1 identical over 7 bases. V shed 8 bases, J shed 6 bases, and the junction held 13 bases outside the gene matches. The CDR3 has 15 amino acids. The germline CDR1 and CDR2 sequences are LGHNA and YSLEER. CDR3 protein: CASAWGRTGANEQFF. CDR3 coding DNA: TGCGCCAGCGCGTGGGGGCGAACAGGGGCCAATGAGCAGTTCTTC.

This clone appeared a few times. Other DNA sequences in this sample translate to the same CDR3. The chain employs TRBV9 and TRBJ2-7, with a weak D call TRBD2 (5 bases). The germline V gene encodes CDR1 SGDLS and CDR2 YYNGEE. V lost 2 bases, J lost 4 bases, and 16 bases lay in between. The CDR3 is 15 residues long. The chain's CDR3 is CASSVEGHPSYEQYF. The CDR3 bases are TGTGCCAGCAGCGTCGAGGGCCATCCGTCGTACGAGCAGTACTTC.

As DNA, the CDR3 is TGTGCCAGCAGCGTAGGGGCCCCAGGGCAGCCCCAGCATTTT. Translation: CASSVGAPGQPQHF. The rearrangement links TRBV9 to TRBJ1-5; tentative D call: TRBD1 (5 bases). The CDR3 length is 14 residues. Germline V gene data show CDR1 as SGDLS and CDR2 as YYNGEE. The V and J ends lost 0 bases and 7 bases respectively, with 11 bases between them.

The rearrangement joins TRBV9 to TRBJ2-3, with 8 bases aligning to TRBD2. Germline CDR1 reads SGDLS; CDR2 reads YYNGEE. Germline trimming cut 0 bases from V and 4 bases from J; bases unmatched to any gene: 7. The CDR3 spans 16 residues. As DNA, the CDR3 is TGTGCCAGCAGCGTAGGAGCGGGAGTGTTGGCAGATACGCAGTATTTT. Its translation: CASSVGAGVLADTQYF. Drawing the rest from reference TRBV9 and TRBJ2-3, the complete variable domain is DSGVTQTPKHLITATGQRVTLRCSPRSGDLSVYWYQQSLDQGLQFLIQYYNGEERAKGNILERFSAQQFPDLHSELNLSSLELGDSALYFCASSVGAGVLADTQYFGPGTRLTVL.

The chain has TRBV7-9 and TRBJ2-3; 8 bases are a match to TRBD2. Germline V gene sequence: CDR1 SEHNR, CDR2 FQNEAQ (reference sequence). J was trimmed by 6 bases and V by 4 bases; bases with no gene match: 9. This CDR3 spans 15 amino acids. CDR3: CASSSPGLVQDTQYF. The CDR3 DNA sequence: TGTGCCAGCAGCTCCCCGGGACTAGTTCAGGATACGCAGTATTTT.

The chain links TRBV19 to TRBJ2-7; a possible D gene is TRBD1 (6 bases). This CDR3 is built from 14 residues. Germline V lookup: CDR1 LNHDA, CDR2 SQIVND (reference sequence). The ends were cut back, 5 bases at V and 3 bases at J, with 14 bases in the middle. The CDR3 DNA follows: TGTGCCAGTAGTTCTCCGGGACACAGCTACGAGCAGTACTTC. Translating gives CASSSPGHSYEQYF.

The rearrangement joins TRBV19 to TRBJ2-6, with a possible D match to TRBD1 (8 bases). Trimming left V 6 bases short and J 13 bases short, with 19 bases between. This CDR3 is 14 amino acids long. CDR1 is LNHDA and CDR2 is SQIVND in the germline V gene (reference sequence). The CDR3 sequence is CASSPGTGLGVLTF. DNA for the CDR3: TGTGCCAGTAGCCCCGGGACAGGACTAGGGGTCCTGACTTTC.

The DNA for the CDR3 is TGTGCCAGCAGCCCAGGGGGCTCCTACGAGCAGTACTTC. It yields the protein CASSPGGSYEQYF. The gene calls are TRBV7-3 and TRBJ2-7, with 7 nucleotides matching TRBD1. This CDR3 comprises 13 residues. In germline, CDR1 is SGHTA, CDR2 FQGTGA. J gave up 0 bases and V 5 bases, and 1 base lay outside the gene matches.

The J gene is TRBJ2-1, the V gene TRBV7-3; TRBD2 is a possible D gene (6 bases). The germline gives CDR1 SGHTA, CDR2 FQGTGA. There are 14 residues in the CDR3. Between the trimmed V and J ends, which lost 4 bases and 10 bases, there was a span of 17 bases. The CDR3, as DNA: TGTGCCAGCAGCTCCGCCGCGGGACCCCACGAGCAGTTCTTC. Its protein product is CASSSAAGPHEQFF.

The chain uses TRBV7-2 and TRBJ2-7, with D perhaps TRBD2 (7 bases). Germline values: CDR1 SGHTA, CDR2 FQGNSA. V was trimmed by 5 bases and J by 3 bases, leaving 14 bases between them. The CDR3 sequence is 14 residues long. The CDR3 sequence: CASSLRGGDYEQYF. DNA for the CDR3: TGTGCCAGCAGCCTTAGGGGGGGGGACTACGAGCAGTACTTC.